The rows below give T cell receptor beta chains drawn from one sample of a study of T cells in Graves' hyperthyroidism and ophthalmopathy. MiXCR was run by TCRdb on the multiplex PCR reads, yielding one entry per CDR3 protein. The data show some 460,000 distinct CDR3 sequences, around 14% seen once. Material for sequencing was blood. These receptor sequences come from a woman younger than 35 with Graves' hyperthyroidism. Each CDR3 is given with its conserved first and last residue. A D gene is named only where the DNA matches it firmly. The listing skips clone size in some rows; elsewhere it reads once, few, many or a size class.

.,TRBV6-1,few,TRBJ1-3,TGTGCCAGCCGTGACATTGGAAACACCATATATTTT,CASRDIGNTIYF
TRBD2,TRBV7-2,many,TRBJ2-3,TGTGCCAGCAGCCAGTGGGAGGGGTCTAGCACAGATACGCAGTATTTT,CASSQWEGSSTDTQYF
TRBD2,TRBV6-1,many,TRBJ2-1,TGTGCCAGCAGTTACGAGACTAGCGGGGGGCCCGGCGAGCAGTTCTTC,CASSYETSGGPGEQFF
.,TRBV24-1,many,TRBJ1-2,TGTGCCACCAGTGACAACTCTCGGGACAACTATGGCTACACCTTC,CATSDNSRDNYGYTF
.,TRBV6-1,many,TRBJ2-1,TGTGCCAGCAGAAGGGACGCCTACAATGAGCAGTTCTTC,CASRRDAYNEQFF
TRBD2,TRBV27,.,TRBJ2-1,TGTGCCAGCAGAAGGACTAGCGGGAGAGCAAATGAGCGGTTCTTC,CASRRTSGRANERFF
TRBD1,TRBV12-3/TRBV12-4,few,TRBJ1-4,TGTGCCAGCAGCATAGACAGGGGAGGAGGAGAAAAACTGTTTTTT,CASSIDRGGGEKLFF
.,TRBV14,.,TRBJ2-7,TGTGCCAGCAGCCAATACCCCTACGAGCAGTACTTC,CASSQYPYEQYF
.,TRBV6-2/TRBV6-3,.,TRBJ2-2,TGTGCCAGCAGCGGGGACCCCACGGTCACCGGGGAGCTGTTTTTT,CASSGDPTVTGELFF
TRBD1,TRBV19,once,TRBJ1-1,TGTGCCAGTAGGGCCGAAACAGGGGGGCGAGCTTTCTTT,CASRAETGGRAFF
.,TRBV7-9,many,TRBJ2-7,TGTGCCAGCAGCCCTTGGACAGCCCTTAACCTCTACGAGCAGTACTTC,CASSPWTALNLYEQYF
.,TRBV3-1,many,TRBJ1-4,TGTGCCAGCAGTCACCCGACGGAGGCAACTAATGAAAAACTGTTTTTT,CASSHPTEATNEKLFF
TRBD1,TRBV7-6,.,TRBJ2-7,TGTGCCAGCAGCTTATCACGGCAGACAGGGAAGGGGAACGAGCAGTACTTC,CASSLSRQTGKGNEQYF
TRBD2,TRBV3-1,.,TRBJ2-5,TGTGCCAGCAGCCAAGATCGGTCTAGCGGGGGTGGTGAGACCCAGTACTTC,CASSQDRSSGGGETQYF
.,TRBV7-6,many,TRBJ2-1,TGTGCCAGCAGCCCCGGGGGGCGGCAGGGGGCCCACAATGAGCAGTTCTTC,CASSPGGRQGAHNEQFF
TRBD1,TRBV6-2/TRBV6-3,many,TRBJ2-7,TGTGCCAGCAGTCCTCCGGACAGGGGGCGCTACGAGCAGTACTTC,CASSPPDRGRYEQYF
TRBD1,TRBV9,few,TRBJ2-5,TGTGCCAGCAGCCCCGGACAGGCTAGGGAGACCCAGTACTTC,CASSPGQARETQYF
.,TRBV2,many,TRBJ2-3,TGTGCCGATGGAAACACAGATACGCAGTATTTT,CADGNTDTQYF
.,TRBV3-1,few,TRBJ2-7,TGTGCCAGCAGCCAAGCCACCGGGGACTCCCCCTACGAGCAGTACTTC,CASSQATGDSPYEQYF
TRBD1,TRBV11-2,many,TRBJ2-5,TGTGCCAGCAGCCCCAGGCCGGGACAGGGAGAGACCCAGTACTTC,CASSPRPGQGETQYF
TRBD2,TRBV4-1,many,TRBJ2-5,TGCGCCAGCAGCCAAGATCCAAATCTAGCGGGAGGCCAAGAGACCCAGTACTTC,CASSQDPNLAGGQETQYF
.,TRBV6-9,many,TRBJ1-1,TGTGCCAGCAGTCTCACTGCCTCGCGCCCGGGGAAAGCTTTCTTT,CASSLTASRPGKAFF
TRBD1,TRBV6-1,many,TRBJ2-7,TGTGCCAGCAGTACAGGGGTAGCGTCCTACGAGCAGTACTTC,CASSTGVASYEQYF
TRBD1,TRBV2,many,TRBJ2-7,TGTGCCAGCAGTGAGGATGTTGGGACAGGGGGCTTGTACGAGCAGTACTTC,CASSEDVGTGGLYEQYF
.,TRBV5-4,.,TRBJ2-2,TGTGCCAGCAGCTTGAAGGTAACCGGGGAGCTGTTTTTT,CASSLKVTGELFF
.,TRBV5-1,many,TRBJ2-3,TGCGCCAGCAGCTTGGTGGGGGGTTCGGTGGATACGCAGTATTTT,CASSLVGGSVDTQYF
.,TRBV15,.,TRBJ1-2,TGTGCCACCAGCAGAGAGGAAGTTTATGGCTACACCTTC,CATSREEVYGYTF
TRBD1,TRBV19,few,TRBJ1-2,TGTGCCAGTAGTATGGTAGAGCAGGGGGCGGATGGCTACACCTTC,CASSMVEQGADGYTF
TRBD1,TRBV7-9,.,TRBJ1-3,TGTGCCAGCAGCTTATCAGGGGGCGCTTCTGGAAACACCATATATTTT,CASSLSGGASGNTIYF
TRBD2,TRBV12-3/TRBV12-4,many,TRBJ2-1,TGTGCCAGCAGTCTTAAGGCCAGGCCCATCATTAGCGGGAGGATCTCCTACAATGAGCAGTTCTTC,CASSLKARPIISGRISYNEQFF
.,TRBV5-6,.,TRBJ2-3,TGTGCCAGCAGCTTGTGCCAGGGGCCCGACTGCTCTAGCACAGATACGCAGTATTTT,CASSLCQGPDCSSTDTQYF
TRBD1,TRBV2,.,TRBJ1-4,TGTGCCAGCAGCCGACAGGGGGCGGTTGGGGAAAAACTGTTTTTT,CASSRQGAVGEKLFF
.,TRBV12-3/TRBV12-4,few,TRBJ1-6,TGTGCCAGCAGTTTAGAGGGGCAGTATAATTCACCCCTCCACTTT,CASSLEGQYNSPLHF
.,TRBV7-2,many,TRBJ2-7,TGTGCCAGCAGCTTATCTTCTAGCGCGTACGAGCAGTACTTC,CASSLSSSAYEQYF
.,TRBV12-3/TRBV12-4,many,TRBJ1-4,TGTGCCAGCAGTCTCGGGTTGGCTAATGAAAAACTGTTTTTT,CASSLGLANEKLFF
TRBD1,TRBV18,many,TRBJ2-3,TGTGCCAGCTCACCTATTCTCCGGGACAGGGGGCGAACAGATACGCAGTATTTT,CASSPILRDRGRTDTQYF
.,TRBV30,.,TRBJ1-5,TGTGCCTGGAGTCCAGCCAATCAGCCCCAGCATTTT,CAWSPANQPQHF
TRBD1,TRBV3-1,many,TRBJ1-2,TGTGCCAGCAGTCATAAGGACAGGAACTTCTATGGCTACACCTTC,CASSHKDRNFYGYTF
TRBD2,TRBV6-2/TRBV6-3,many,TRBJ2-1,TGTGCCAGCAGTTCTTGGGATAGCGGGAGGAATGAGCAGTTCTTC,CASSSWDSGRNEQFF
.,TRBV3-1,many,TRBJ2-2,TGTGCCAGCAGCCATGCCTCCCCGGGAGTCGACACCGGGGAGCTGTTTTTT,CASSHASPGVDTGELFF
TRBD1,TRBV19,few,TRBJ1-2,TGTGCCACCGACTACAGGGGAGGCTATGGCTACACCTTC,CATDYRGGYGYTF
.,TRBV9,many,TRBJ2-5,TGTGCCAGCAGCGTAGAAGAGCGGCAACAAGAGACCCAGTACTTC,CASSVEERQQETQYF
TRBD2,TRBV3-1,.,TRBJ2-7,TGTGCCAGCAGCCACTTAGCGGGCCCCCAAATAACCTACGAGCAGTACTTC,CASSHLAGPQITYEQYF
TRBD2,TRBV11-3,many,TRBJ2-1,TGTGCCAGCAGCCGCCGGGAGCGGGGGGCGCACAATGAGCAGTTCTTC,CASSRRERGAHNEQFF
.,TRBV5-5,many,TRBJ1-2,TGTGCCAGCAGCCTGGCTAGGGCAGCGAAATTCTATGGCTACACCTTC,CASSLARAAKFYGYTF
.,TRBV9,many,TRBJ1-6,TGTGCCAGCAGCTTACGACGTCGACAGGATAATTCACCCCTCCACTTT,CASSLRRRQDNSPLHF
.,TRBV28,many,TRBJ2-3,TGTGCCAGCAGTACCAAGGGGGGCCCCCGCACACACACAGATACGCAGTATTTT,CASSTKGGPRTHTDTQYF
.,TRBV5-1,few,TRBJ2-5,TGCGCCAGCAAGGAGGGGCGCGAGACCCAGTACTTC,CASKEGRETQYF
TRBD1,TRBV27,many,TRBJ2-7,TGTGCCAGCACCCCCCTAAGGACAGGGGCCTTGGAGCAGTACTTC,CASTPLRTGALEQYF
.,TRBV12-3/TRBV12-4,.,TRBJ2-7,TGTGCCAGCAGTTTATCAGAGCAACTAGAGCAGTACTTC,CASSLSEQLEQYF
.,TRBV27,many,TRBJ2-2,TGTGCCACAGGGCAGTCCCCTCTACCTAGTCCCGGGGAGCTGTTTTTT,CATGQSPLPSPGELFF
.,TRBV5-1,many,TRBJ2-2,TGCGCCAGCAGCTTGGTACCTCAGCTCACCGGGGAGCTGTTTTTT,CASSLVPQLTGELFF
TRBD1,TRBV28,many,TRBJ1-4,TGTGCCAGCAGTGCGTACCCGCAGGGGGGGTACGAAAAACTGTTTTTT,CASSAYPQGGYEKLFF
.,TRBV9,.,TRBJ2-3,TGTGCCAGTTCAACGGGGTTTAGCACAGATACGCAGTATTTT,CASSTGFSTDTQYF
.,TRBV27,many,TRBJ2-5,TGTGCCAGCAGCTCCAACAAGGAGGGGCGAGAGACCCAGTACTTC,CASSSNKEGRETQYF
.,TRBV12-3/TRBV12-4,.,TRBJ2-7,TGTGCCAGCAACCGATCCGGGCTGGCTGACTACGAGCAGTACTTC,CASNRSGLADYEQYF
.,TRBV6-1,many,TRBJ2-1,TGTGCCAGCATCCCCCCCTCGACGAATGAGCAGTTCTTC,CASIPPSTNEQFF
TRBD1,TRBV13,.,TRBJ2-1,TGTGCCAGCAGCTTAGGGACAGGGGGTCGTGATGAGCAGTTCTTC,CASSLGTGGRDEQFF
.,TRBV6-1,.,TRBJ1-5,TGTGCCAGCAGCTCCCCGGGGGGGGATAATCAGCCCCAGCATTTT,CASSSPGGDNQPQHF